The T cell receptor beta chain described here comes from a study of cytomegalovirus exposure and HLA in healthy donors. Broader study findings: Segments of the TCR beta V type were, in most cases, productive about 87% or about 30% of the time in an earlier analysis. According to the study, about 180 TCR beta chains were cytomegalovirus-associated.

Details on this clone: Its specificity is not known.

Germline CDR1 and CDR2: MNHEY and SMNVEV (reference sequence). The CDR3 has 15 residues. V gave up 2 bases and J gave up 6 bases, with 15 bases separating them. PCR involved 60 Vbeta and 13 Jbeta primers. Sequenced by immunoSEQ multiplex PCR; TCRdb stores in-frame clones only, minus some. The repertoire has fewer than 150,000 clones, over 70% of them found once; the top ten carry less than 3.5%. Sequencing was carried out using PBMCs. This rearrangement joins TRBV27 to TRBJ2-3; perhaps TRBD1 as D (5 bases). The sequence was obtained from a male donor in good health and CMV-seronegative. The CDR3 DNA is TGTGCCAGCAGTTTAACAGGACGGAGAGTGGATACGCAGTATTTT. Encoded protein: CASSLTGRRVDTQYF.